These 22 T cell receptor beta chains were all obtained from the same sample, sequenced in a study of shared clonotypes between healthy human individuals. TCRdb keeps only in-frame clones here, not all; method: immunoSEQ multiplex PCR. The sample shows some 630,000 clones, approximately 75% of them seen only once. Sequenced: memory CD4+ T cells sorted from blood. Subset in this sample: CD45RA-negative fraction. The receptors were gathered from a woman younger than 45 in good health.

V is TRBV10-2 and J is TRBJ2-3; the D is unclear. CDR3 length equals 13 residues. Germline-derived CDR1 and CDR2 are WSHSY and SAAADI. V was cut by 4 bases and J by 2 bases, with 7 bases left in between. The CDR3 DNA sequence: TGCGCCAGCAGTGTGATTCTCACAGATACGCAGTATTTT. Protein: CASSVILTDTQYF.

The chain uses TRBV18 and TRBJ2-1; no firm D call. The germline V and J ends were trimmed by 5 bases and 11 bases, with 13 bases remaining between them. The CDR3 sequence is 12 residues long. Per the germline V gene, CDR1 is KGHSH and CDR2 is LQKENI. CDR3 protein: CASSSDRPKQFF. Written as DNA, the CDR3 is TGTGCCAGCTCATCGGACCGGCCCAAGCAGTTCTTC.

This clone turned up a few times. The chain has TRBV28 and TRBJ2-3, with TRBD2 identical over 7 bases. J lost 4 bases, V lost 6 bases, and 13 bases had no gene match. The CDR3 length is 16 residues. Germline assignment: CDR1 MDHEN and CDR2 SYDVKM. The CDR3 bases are TGTGCCAGCAGCCCCCTGGCGGGAGTTTCGGCAGATACGCAGTATTTT. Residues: CASSPLAGVSADTQYF.

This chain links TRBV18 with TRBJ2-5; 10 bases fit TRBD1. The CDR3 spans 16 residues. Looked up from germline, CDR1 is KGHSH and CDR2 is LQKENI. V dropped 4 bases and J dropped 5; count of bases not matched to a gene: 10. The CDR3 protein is CASSRAGTGESETQYF. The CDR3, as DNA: TGTGCCAGCTCACGAGCCGGGACAGGGGAGTCGGAGACCCAGTACTTC.

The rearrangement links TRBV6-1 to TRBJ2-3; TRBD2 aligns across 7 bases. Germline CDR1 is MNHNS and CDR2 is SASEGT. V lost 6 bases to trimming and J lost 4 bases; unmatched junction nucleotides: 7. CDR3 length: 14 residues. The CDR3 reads CASRGREWADTQYF. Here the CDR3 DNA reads TGTGCCAGCAGAGGGCGGGAGTGGGCAGATACGCAGTATTTT.

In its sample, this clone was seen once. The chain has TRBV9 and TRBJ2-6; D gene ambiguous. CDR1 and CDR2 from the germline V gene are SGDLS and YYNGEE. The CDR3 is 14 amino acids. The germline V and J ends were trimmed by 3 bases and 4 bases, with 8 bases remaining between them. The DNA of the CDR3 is TGTGCCAGCAGCGCGGTACGAGGGGCCAACGTCCTGACTTTC. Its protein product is CASSAVRGANVLTF.

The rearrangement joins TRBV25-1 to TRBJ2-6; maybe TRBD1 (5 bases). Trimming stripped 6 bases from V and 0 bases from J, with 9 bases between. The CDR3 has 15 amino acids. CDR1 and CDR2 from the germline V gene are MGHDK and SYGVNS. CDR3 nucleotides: TGTGCCAGCAGAGGACACCTCTCTGGGGCCAACGTCCTGACTTTC. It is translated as CASRGHLSGANVLTF.

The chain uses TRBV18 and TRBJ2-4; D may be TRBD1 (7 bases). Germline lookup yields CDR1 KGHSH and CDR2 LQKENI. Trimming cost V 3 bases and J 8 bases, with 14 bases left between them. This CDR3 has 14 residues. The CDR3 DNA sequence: TGTGCCAGCTCACCGGAGGGGGCGCAAGACATTCAGTACTTC. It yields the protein CASSPEGAQDIQYF.

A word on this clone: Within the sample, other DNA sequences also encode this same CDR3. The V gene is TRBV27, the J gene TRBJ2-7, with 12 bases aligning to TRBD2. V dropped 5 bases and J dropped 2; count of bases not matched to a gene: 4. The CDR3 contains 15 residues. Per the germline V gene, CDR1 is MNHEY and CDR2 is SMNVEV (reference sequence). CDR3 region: CASSPLAGGTYEQYF. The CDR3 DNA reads TGTGCCAGCAGTCCACTAGCGGGAGGCACCTACGAGCAGTACTTC.

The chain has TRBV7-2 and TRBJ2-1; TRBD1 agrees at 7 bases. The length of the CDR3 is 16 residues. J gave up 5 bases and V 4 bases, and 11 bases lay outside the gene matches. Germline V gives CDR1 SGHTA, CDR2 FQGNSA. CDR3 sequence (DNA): TGTGCCAGCAGCTCCCCGGGGACAGTCACTAACAATGAGCAGTTCTTC. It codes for CASSSPGTVTNNEQFF.

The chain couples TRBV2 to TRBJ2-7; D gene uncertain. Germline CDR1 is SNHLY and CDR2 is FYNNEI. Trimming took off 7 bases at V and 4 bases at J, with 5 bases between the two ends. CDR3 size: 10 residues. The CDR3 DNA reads TGTGCCAGCAACATGTACGAGCAGTACTTC. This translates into CASNMYEQYF.

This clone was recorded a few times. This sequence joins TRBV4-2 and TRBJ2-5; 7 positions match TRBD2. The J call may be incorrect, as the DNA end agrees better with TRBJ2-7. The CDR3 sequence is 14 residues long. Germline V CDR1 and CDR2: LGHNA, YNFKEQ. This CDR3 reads CASSQREDGYEQYF. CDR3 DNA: TGTGCCAGCAGCCAACGGGAGGATGGGTACGAGCAGTACTTC.

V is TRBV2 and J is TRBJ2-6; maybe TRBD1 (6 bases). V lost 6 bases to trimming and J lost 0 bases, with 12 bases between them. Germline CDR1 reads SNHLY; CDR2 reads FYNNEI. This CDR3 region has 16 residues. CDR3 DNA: TGTGCCAGCAGCACAGGGCCCGTCTCTGGGGCCAACGTCCTGACTTTC. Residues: CASSTGPVSGANVLTF.

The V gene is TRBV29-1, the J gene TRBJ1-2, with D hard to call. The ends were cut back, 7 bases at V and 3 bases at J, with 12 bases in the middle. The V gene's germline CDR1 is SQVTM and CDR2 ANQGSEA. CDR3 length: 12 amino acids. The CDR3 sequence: CSGFRGDYGYTF. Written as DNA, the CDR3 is TGCAGCGGCTTCCGGGGTGACTATGGCTACACCTTC.

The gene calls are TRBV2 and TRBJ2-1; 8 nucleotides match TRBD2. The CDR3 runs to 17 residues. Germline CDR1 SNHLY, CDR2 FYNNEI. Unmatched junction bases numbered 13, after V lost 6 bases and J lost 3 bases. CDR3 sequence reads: CASRASLLAALYNEQFF. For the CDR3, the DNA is TGTGCCAGCAGAGCCAGTCTACTAGCGGCTCTCTACAATGAGCAGTTCTTC.

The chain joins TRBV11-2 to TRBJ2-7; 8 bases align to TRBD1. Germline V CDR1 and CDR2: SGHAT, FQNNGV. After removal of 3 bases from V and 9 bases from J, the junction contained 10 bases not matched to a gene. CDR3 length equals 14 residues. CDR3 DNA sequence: TGTGCCAGCAGCTTGCAGGGGGCCTTTTTTGGGCAGTACTTC. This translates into CASSLQGAFFGQYF.

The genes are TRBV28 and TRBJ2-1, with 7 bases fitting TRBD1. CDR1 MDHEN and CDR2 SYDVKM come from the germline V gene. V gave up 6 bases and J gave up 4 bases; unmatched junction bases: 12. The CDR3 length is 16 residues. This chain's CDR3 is CASSSTGTAKYNEQFF. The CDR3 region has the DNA TGTGCCAGCAGCTCCACCGGGACAGCGAAATACAATGAGCAGTTCTTC.

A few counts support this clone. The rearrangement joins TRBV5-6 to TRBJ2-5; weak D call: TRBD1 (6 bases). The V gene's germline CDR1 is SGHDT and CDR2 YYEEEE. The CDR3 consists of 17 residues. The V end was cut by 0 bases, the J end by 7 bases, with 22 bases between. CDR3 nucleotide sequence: TGTGCCAGCAGCTTGGGGCCCGGGACATCCGATTATGGGACCCAGTACTTC. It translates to CASSLGPGTSDYGTQYF.

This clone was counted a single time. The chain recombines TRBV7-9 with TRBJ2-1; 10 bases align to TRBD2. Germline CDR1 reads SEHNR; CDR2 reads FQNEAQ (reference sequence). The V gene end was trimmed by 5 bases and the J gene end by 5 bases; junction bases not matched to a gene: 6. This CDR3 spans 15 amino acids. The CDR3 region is CASSPGAGGNNEQFF. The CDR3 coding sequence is TGTGCCAGCAGCCCAGGAGCGGGAGGGAACAATGAGCAGTTCTTC.

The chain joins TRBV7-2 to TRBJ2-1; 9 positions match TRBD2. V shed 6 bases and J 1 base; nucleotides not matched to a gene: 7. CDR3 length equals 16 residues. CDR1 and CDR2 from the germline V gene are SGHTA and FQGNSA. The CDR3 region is CASRPSLAGSYNEQFF. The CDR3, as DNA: TGTGCCAGCAGGCCGAGTCTAGCGGGATCCTACAATGAGCAGTTCTTC.

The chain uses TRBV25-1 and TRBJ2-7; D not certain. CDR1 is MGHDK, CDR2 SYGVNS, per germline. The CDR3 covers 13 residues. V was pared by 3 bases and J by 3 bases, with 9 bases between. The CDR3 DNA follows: TGTGCCAGCAGTGACCCCCCCCGCTACGAGCAGTACTTC. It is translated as CASSDPPRYEQYF.

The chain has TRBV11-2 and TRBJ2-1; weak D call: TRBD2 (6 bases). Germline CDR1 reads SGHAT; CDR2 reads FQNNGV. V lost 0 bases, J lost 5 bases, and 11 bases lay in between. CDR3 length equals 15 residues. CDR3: CASSLDGLPNNEQFF. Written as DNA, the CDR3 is TGTGCCAGCAGCTTAGATGGACTACCAAACAATGAGCAGTTCTTC.